The rows below give T cell receptor beta chains drawn from one sample of a study of Graves' ophthalmopathy and Graves' hyperthyroidism. A single record per CDR3 protein comes from TCRdb applying MiXCR to the multiplex PCR reads. The table includes some 1.1 million distinct CDR3 sequences, approximately 35% detected once. The sample taken for sequencing was peripheral blood or thyroid tissue (not recorded which). These receptors came from an adult man with Graves' hyperthyroidism. Each CDR3 is given with its conserved first and last residue. Fields, in order: clone size, J gene, V gene, D gene, CDR3 DNA, CDR3 protein. A D gene is named only where the DNA matches it firmly. For some rows the clone size is stated as once, few or many, or as a class when expanded; others skip it.

size: .
J: TRBJ1-3
V: TRBV25-1
D: .
DNA: TGTGCCAGCAGTGAACAGGGAGGAAACACCATATATTTT
CDR3: CASSEQGGNTIYF

size: .
J: TRBJ2-5
V: TRBV7-2
D: TRBD1
DNA: TGTGCCAGCAGCTCAATCCGGGACAGGGGGCGGCAAGAGACCCAGTACTTC
CDR3: CASSSIRDRGRQETQYF

size: .
J: TRBJ1-2
V: TRBV7-8
D: TRBD1
DNA: TGTGCCAGCAGCCCGGGACAGGGCTTTCTTGGCTACACCTTC
CDR3: CASSPGQGFLGYTF

size: .
J: TRBJ2-7
V: TRBV10-3
D: .
DNA: TGTGCCATCCGACATTCGGGCTCCTACGAGCAGTACTTC
CDR3: CAIRHSGSYEQYF

size: .
J: TRBJ1-2
V: TRBV29-1
D: TRBD1
DNA: TGCAGCGTTGGACAGGGTAGAAAGGGCTACACCTTC
CDR3: CSVGQGRKGYTF

size: .
J: TRBJ2-1
V: TRBV7-8
D: .
DNA: TGTGCCAGCAGCTCTGGGGGGGACAGCCACAATGAGCAGTTCTTC
CDR3: CASSSGGDSHNEQFF

size: .
J: TRBJ2-7
V: TRBV18
D: .
DNA: TGTGCCAGCTCACCAATCCCGGGACAACACGAGCAGTACTTC
CDR3: CASSPIPGQHEQYF

size: .
J: TRBJ1-2
V: TRBV10-2
D: .
DNA: TGCGCCAGCAGTGAGTCGCCTGTTCCAGATACCTTC
CDR3: CASSESPVPDTF

size: .
J: TRBJ1-2
V: TRBV11-1
D: .
DNA: TGTGCCAGCAGCTTAATTGCAGTTCACTATGGCTACACCTTC
CDR3: CASSLIAVHYGYTF

size: once
J: TRBJ2-7
V: TRBV12-3/TRBV12-4
D: .
DNA: TGTGCCAGCAGTCCCGGACATGGGGCCTACGAGCAGTACTTC
CDR3: CASSPGHGAYEQYF

size: .
J: TRBJ1-2
V: TRBV5-6
D: .
DNA: TGTGCCAGCAGCTTGTGGGGGGGGACGCCCGTTGGGGGCTACACCTTC
CDR3: CASSLWGGTPVGGYTF

size: many
J: TRBJ2-5
V: TRBV6-2/TRBV6-3
D: .
DNA: TGTGCCAGCAGTGTCGGGCCTAAAGAGACCCAGTACTTC
CDR3: CASSVGPKETQYF

size: few
J: TRBJ1-5
V: TRBV6-6
D: TRBD1
DNA: TGTGCTACAGGGGGTCAGCCCCAGCATTTT
CDR3: CATGGQPQHF

size: few
J: TRBJ2-7
V: TRBV15
D: .
DNA: TGTGCCACCTGGGGACATGGCGGCGAGCAGTACTTC
CDR3: CATWGHGGEQYF

size: .
J: TRBJ2-7
V: TRBV19
D: .
DNA: TGTGCCAGTAGTATAGTTGGACATTCCTCCTACGAGCAGTACTTC
CDR3: CASSIVGHSSYEQYF

size: .
J: TRBJ2-5
V: TRBV6-6
D: .
DNA: TGTGCCAGCAGTTACTCGGAGTGGGGAAGTTATTTTAAAGGAGAGACCCAGTACTTC
CDR3: CASSYSEWGSYFKGETQYF

size: .
J: TRBJ2-7
V: TRBV6-6
D: .
DNA: TGTGCCAGCAGGCTAGATCCGGGACCTTCCCTCTACGAGCAGTACTTC
CDR3: CASRLDPGPSLYEQYF

size: many
J: TRBJ1-1
V: TRBV14
D: .
DNA: TGTGCCAGCAGCCAAGAAAGGGCAGTGAACACTGAAGCTTTCTTT
CDR3: CASSQERAVNTEAFF

size: few
J: TRBJ2-5
V: TRBV18
D: .
DNA: TGTGCCAGCTCGATAGTGGTGGAGACCCAGTACTTC
CDR3: CASSIVVETQYF

size: many
J: TRBJ2-5
V: TRBV25-1
D: TRBD1
DNA: TGTGCCAGCAGTGACCCCGGACAGGGTCGGCAGACCCAGTACTTC
CDR3: CASSDPGQGRQTQYF

size: many
J: TRBJ2-2
V: TRBV29-1
D: TRBD2
DNA: TGCAGCGTTTTACTCGGGGGGTTGAACACCGGGGAGCTGTTTTTT
CDR3: CSVLLGGLNTGELFF

size: few
J: TRBJ1-3
V: TRBV10-3
D: TRBD1
DNA: TGTGCCATCAGTGAGTCAGGGACAGGGGGCTCCGGAAACACCATATATTTT
CDR3: CAISESGTGGSGNTIYF

size: many
J: TRBJ2-7
V: TRBV12-3/TRBV12-4
D: .
DNA: TGTGCCAGCAGTACCCAGGGGATCTACGAGCAGTACTTC
CDR3: CASSTQGIYEQYF

size: .
J: TRBJ2-7
V: TRBV15
D: TRBD1
DNA: TGTGCCACCAGCAGGGACGGAATTACCGGGACAGGGTACCGCGAGCAGTACTTC
CDR3: CATSRDGITGTGYREQYF

size: .
J: TRBJ2-2
V: TRBV5-1
D: TRBD1
DNA: TGCGCCAGCAGCTTCGCAGGGACAGATCCTAACTCCGGGGAGCTGTTTTTT
CDR3: CASSFAGTDPNSGELFF

size: .
J: TRBJ1-6
V: TRBV2
D: .
DNA: TGTGCCAGCAGTAAACCGGGAGATCCATTTTTATCACCCCTCCACTTT
CDR3: CASSKPGDPFLSPLHF

size: many
J: TRBJ1-5
V: TRBV5-6
D: TRBD1
DNA: TGTGCCAGCAGCTTGACAGGGGGCGTTCAGCCCCAGCATTTT
CDR3: CASSLTGGVQPQHF

size: many
J: TRBJ1-5
V: TRBV7-8
D: .
DNA: TGTGCCAGCAGCACAACAGGGAATAGCAATCAGCCCCAGCATTTT
CDR3: CASSTTGNSNQPQHF

size: .
J: TRBJ2-5
V: TRBV7-9
D: .
DNA: TGTGCCAGCAGCTTAGGTTTAGGGGACGGGGAGACCCAGTACTTC
CDR3: CASSLGLGDGETQYF

size: .
J: TRBJ2-5
V: TRBV2
D: TRBD1
DNA: TGTGCCGGCAGTGAACCGGTCACAGGGGGCGCGGAGACCCAGTACTTC
CDR3: CAGSEPVTGGAETQYF

size: many
J: TRBJ1-6
V: TRBV2
D: .
DNA: TGTGCCAGCAGTGAACAGGGTTTGGGCGATTCACCCCTCCACTTT
CDR3: CASSEQGLGDSPLHF

size: many
J: TRBJ1-3
V: TRBV7-8
D: .
DNA: TGTGCCAGCAGCCCGAATTCGGTCGTAGGAAACACCATATATTTT
CDR3: CASSPNSVVGNTIYF

size: .
J: TRBJ2-6
V: TRBV6-5
D: .
DNA: TGTGCCAGCAGTTACAGATTAGAAGGGGCCAACGTCCTGACTTTC
CDR3: CASSYRLEGANVLTF

size: many
J: TRBJ1-4
V: TRBV5-1
D: .
DNA: TGCGCCAGCAGCCCGCTCACTGGTAAGGGCGAAAAACTGTTTTTT
CDR3: CASSPLTGKGEKLFF

size: .
J: TRBJ2-7
V: TRBV7-2
D: TRBD1
DNA: TGTGCCAGTCAGGCACAGGGGCACTCCTACGAGCAGTACTTC
CDR3: CASQAQGHSYEQYF

size: .
J: TRBJ2-7
V: TRBV7-8
D: TRBD2
DNA: TGTGCCAGCAGCTTAGAAAAGCAGAATAGCGGGGAGCAGTTGTCCTACGAGCAGTACTTC
CDR3: CASSLEKQNSGEQLSYEQYF

size: few
J: TRBJ1-5
V: TRBV4-2
D: .
DNA: TGTGCCAGCAGCCAAGCTGTATGGGGATATCAGCCCCAGCATTTT
CDR3: CASSQAVWGYQPQHF

size: .
J: TRBJ2-5
V: TRBV4-1
D: TRBD2
DNA: TGCGCCAGCAGCCAATGGGGAAGCGGGGTCGAGACCCAGTACTTC
CDR3: CASSQWGSGVETQYF

size: .
J: TRBJ1-2
V: TRBV29-1
D: .
DNA: TGCAGCGCTCGAGCGGGGGCCTATGGCTACACCTTC
CDR3: CSARAGAYGYTF

size: once
J: TRBJ1-2
V: TRBV7-2
D: .
DNA: TGTGCCAGCAGCTTAGTGGGCTGGCAAGGTTATGGCTACACCTTC
CDR3: CASSLVGWQGYGYTF

size: few
J: TRBJ1-2
V: TRBV20-1
D: TRBD1
DNA: TGCAGTGCTAGTCGGGACAGGGGGAGATATGGCTACACCTTC
CDR3: CSASRDRGRYGYTF

size: many
J: TRBJ1-6
V: TRBV29-1
D: .
DNA: TGCAGCGTTGACCCGCTACAGTCTAATTCACCCCTCCACTTT
CDR3: CSVDPLQSNSPLHF

size: many
J: TRBJ1-1
V: TRBV5-1
D: .
DNA: TGCGCCAGCAGACGCACCGGGCCTCTGAACACTGAAGCTTTCTTT
CDR3: CASRRTGPLNTEAFF

size: many
J: TRBJ2-5
V: TRBV2
D: .
DNA: TGTGCCAGCAGTGAAGGGACCCAGGGGGAGACCCAGTACTTC
CDR3: CASSEGTQGETQYF

size: .
J: TRBJ2-7
V: TRBV20-1
D: .
DNA: TGCAGTGCTACTGGGGGGGGGACAGGTCGGGGGCAGTACTTC
CDR3: CSATGGGTGRGQYF

size: few
J: TRBJ1-5
V: TRBV7-9
D: .
DNA: TGTGCCAGCAGCCTTCCACCACGGGATGGGAGCAATCAGCCCCAGCATTTT
CDR3: CASSLPPRDGSNQPQHF

size: .
J: TRBJ2-5
V: TRBV3-1
D: .
DNA: TGTGCCAGCAGCCCTAACACGAGGGACCAAGAGACCCAGTACTTC
CDR3: CASSPNTRDQETQYF

size: .
J: TRBJ2-7
V: TRBV5-8
D: TRBD2
DNA: TGTGCCAGCAGCTTTGGGACTAGCGGGAGGTTCCATTTCTCGCAGTACTTC
CDR3: CASSFGTSGRFHFSQYF

size: .
J: TRBJ1-1
V: TRBV5-1
D: TRBD1
DNA: TGTGCCAGCAGTCGTCACACGGGACAGAAGAACACTGAAGCTTCCTTT
CDR3: CASSRHTGQKNTEASF

size: few
J: TRBJ1-1
V: TRBV30
D: .
DNA: TGTGCCTGGAGTGCGGGTGTGAACACTGAAGCTTTCTTT
CDR3: CAWSAGVNTEAFF

size: .
J: TRBJ2-5
V: TRBV15
D: TRBD2
DNA: TGTGCCACCAGCAGACTGGGACTACCCCCGGAGACCCAGTACTTC
CDR3: CATSRLGLPPETQYF

size: many
J: TRBJ2-7
V: TRBV25-1
D: .
DNA: TGTGCCAGCAGTGAATATGTCAGGTCAGGAGAGCAGTACTTC
CDR3: CASSEYVRSGEQYF

size: .
J: TRBJ1-1
V: TRBV7-9
D: TRBD1
DNA: TGTGCCAGCAGCCAGGGACAGGGGGTGGTGAGTGAAGCTTTCTTT
CDR3: CASSQGQGVVSEAFF

size: many
J: TRBJ1-1
V: TRBV6-6
D: .
DNA: TGTGCCAGCAGTTACGGAGGGACCACTGAAGCTTTCTTT
CDR3: CASSYGGTTEAFF

size: few
J: TRBJ2-7
V: TRBV6-6
D: .
DNA: TGTGCCAGCACAGGCACGGGATGGTCCTACGAGCAGTACTTC
CDR3: CASTGTGWSYEQYF

size: many
J: TRBJ1-1
V: TRBV12-3/TRBV12-4
D: .
DNA: TGTGCCAGCAGGTGGGGCTTTGGGAACACTGAAGCTTTCTTT
CDR3: CASRWGFGNTEAFF

size: few
J: TRBJ1-5
V: TRBV27
D: .
DNA: TGTGCCAGCAGCAAGGGACCAGACGGAGACAATCAGCCCCAGCATTTT
CDR3: CASSKGPDGDNQPQHF

size: .
J: TRBJ1-5
V: TRBV24-1
D: .
DNA: TGTGCCACCAGTGATCGCCAAGAGAATAGCAATCAGCCCCAGCATTTT
CDR3: CATSDRQENSNQPQHF

size: .
J: TRBJ2-7
V: TRBV14
D: TRBD2
DNA: TGTGCCAGCAGCGAACCCCTAGCGGGCCAAGATTTAGAGCAGTACTTC
CDR3: CASSEPLAGQDLEQYF

size: many
J: TRBJ1-2
V: TRBV28
D: .
DNA: TGTGCCAGCAGCTTAGGGGTCGGCTATGGCTACACCTTC
CDR3: CASSLGVGYGYTF